The 28 T cell receptor beta chains listed next were all sequenced from one sample in a study of cytomegalovirus exposure and HLA in healthy donors. In the PCR, 60 Vbeta and 13 Jbeta primers were used. Clones were sequenced by immunoSEQ multiplex PCR, and TCRdb holds only the in-frame ones, with some missing. The repertoire includes tens of thousands of clones, more than 55% of them detected once, and around 4.7% sits in the top ten. The sample consisted of PBMCs. The receptors here all came from a man aged 55 to 70 in good health and CMV-seropositive.

The chain has TRBV2 and TRBJ2-7; maybe TRBD2 (5 bases). CDR1 and CDR2 (germline): SNHLY, FYNNEI. The length of the CDR3 is 12 residues. V was clipped by 6 bases and J by 3 bases, with 9 bases between them. The CDR3 here is CASRDWNYEQYF. Here the CDR3 DNA reads TGTGCCAGCAGGGACTGGAACTACGAGCAGTACTTC. The complete variable domain, with remaining parts taken from reference TRBV2 and TRBJ2-7, reads EPEVTQTPSHQVTQMGQEVILRCVPISNHLYFYWYRQILGQKVEFLVSFYNNEISEKSEIFDDQFSVERPDGSNFTLKIRSTKLEDSAMYFCASRDWNYEQYFGPGTRLTVT.

This sequence joins TRBV10-1 and TRBJ2-5; unclear D gene. Germline lookup yields CDR1 WNHNN and CDR2 SYGVQD (reference sequence). The CDR3 spans 11 residues. V lost 3 bases and J 5 bases, leaving 4 bases between the germline ends. The CDR3 DNA sequence: TGCGCCAGCAGTGATCGGGAGACCCAGTACTTC. It translates to CASSDRETQYF.

This chain connects TRBV9 to TRBJ1-1; no definite D call. CDR3 length: 13 amino acids. Trimming shortened V by 2 bases and J by 3 bases, and 8 bases separated the two germline ends. CDR1 is SGDLS, CDR2 YYNGEE, per germline. CDR3 residues: CASSVSEYTEAFF. The CDR3 coding sequence is TGTGCCAGCAGCGTTAGCGAGTACACTGAAGCTTTCTTT.

The chain carries TRBV29-1 and TRBJ2-5; TRBD2 agrees at 14 bases. Germline CDR1 reads SQVTM; CDR2 reads ANQGSEA. This CDR3 is 15 amino acids long. The V and J ends lost 6 bases and 4 bases, in that order; junction bases with no gene match: 7. CDR3 DNA sequence: TGCAGCGTGGACTCGGGACTAGCGGGGGCAGAGACCCAGTACTTC. Protein product: CSVDSGLAGAETQYF. The variable domain in full, with the rest retrieved from reference TRBV29-1 and TRBJ2-5, is SAVISQKPSRDICQRGTSLTIQCQVDSQVTMMFWYRQQPGQSLTLIATANQGSEATYESGFVIDKFPISRPNLTFSTLTVSNMSPEDSSIYLCSVDSGLAGAETQYFGPGTRLLVL.

V and J are TRBV25-1 and TRBJ2-5; TRBD2 agrees at 10 bases. The V gene end was trimmed by 2 bases and the J gene end by 5 bases; junction bases not matched to a gene: 5. Germline CDR1 is MGHDK and CDR2 is SYGVNS. The CDR3 sequence is 15 residues long. CDR3 nucleotides: TGTGCCAGCAGTGAAAGCAGCGGGAGGGGTGAGACCCAGTACTTC. Translation gives CASSESSGRGETQYF. The full variable domain, rest sourced from reference TRBV25-1 and TRBJ2-5, is EADIYQTPRYLVIGTGKKITLECSQTMGHDKMYWYQQDPGMELHLIHYSYGVNSTEKGDLSSESTVSRIRTEHFPLTLESARPSHTSQYLCASSESSGRGETQYFGPGTRLLVL.

The V and J genes are TRBV5-1 and TRBJ2-1, with D tentatively TRBD1 (6 bases). The V gene lost 1 base and the J gene lost 7 bases, with 9 bases spanning the gap. The length of the CDR3 is 13 residues. Looked up from germline, CDR1 is SGHRS and CDR2 is YFSETQ. DNA for the CDR3: TGCGCCAGCAGCTTGATAGGACAGAATGAGCAGTTCTTC. Its protein product is CASSLIGQNEQFF.

The chain employs TRBV27 and TRBJ2-7; 7 bases are a match to TRBD1. This CDR3 contains 12 residues. V shed 5 bases and J 5 bases; nucleotides not matched to a gene: 3. Per the germline V gene, CDR1 is MNHEY and CDR2 is SMNVEV (reference sequence). The DNA of the CDR3 is TGTGCCAGCAGTCGGGGACAGAACGAGCAGTACTTC. It yields the protein CASSRGQNEQYF.

The J gene is TRBJ1-1, the V gene TRBV19, with D possibly TRBD1 on 5 matching bases. V shed 4 bases and J shed 1 base, with 13 bases lying between them. The CDR3 totals 15 residues. Germline V gene sequence: CDR1 LNHDA, CDR2 SQIVND (reference sequence). The CDR3 region is CASSKGRVSNTEAFF. The CDR3 bases are TGTGCCAGTAGTAAGGGCAGGGTTTCGAACACTGAAGCTTTCTTT.

The chain links TRBV7-2 to TRBJ2-3, with TRBD2 matching over 13 bases. The V and J ends lost 5 bases and 0 bases, in that order; junction bases with no gene match: 5. Per germline, CDR1 SGHTA and CDR2 FQGNSA. The CDR3 loop spans 17 amino acids. Here the CDR3 DNA reads TGTGCCAGCAGCCGCGGACTAGCGGGAGCTAGCACAGATACGCAGTATTTT. Residues: CASSRGLAGASTDTQYF. Complete variable domain (other parts from reference TRBV7-2 and TRBJ2-3): GAGVSQSPSNKVTEKGKDVELRCDPISGHTALYWYRQSLGQGLEFLIYFQGNSAPDKSGLPSDRFSAERTGGSVSTLTIQRTQQEDSAVYLCASSRGLAGASTDTQYFGPGTRLTVL.

The rearrangement joins TRBV19 to TRBJ1-2, with 7 bases identical to TRBD1. Germline CDR1 and CDR2: LNHDA and SQIVND (reference sequence). The CDR3 is made up of 15 amino acids. Trimming at V came to 9 bases and at J to 5 bases, leaving 15 bases not matched to a gene. CDR3 amino acids: CASERGRSGLYGYTF. The CDR3 DNA follows: TGTGCCAGCGAAAGGGGGCGATCGGGCCTATATGGCTACACCTTC.

The chain is built from TRBV5-1 and TRBJ2-6; perhaps TRBD1 as D (6 bases). Germline CDR1 and CDR2: SGHRS and YFSETQ. Trimming took 1 base from V and 6 from J, leaving 14 bases between them. The CDR3 is 16 residues long. The CDR3, as DNA: TGCGCCAGCAGCTTGCGGTACAGGGAAGTGGCCAACGTCCTGACTTTC. This gives the protein CASSLRYREVANVLTF.

V gene TRBV9 combines with J gene TRBJ1-1, with D possibly matching TRBD1 (6 bases). The CDR3 sequence is 17 residues long. Germline values: CDR1 SGDLS, CDR2 YYNGEE. Trimming took off 0 bases at V and 1 base at J, with 16 bases between the two ends. CDR3 DNA: TGTGCCAGCAGCGTAGTGTCCCCTGGACAGCCGAACACTGAAGCTTTCTTT. Translated, it gives CASSVVSPGQPNTEAFF.

DNA for the CDR3: TGTGCCAGCAGCCCCGGGGACAGATACACAGATACGCAGTATTTT. Its protein product is CASSPGDRYTDTQYF. The chain combines TRBV11-2 with TRBJ2-3; 7 nucleotides align to TRBD1. With V trimmed by 5 bases and J by 2 bases, 7 bases remained unmatched. The germline CDR1 and CDR2 sequences are SGHAT and FQNNGV. The CDR3 contains 15 residues.

The chain links TRBV7-9 to TRBJ2-5; D might be TRBD1 (6 bases). The CDR3 totals 14 residues. Germline lookup yields CDR1 SEHNR and CDR2 FQNEAQ (reference sequence). Trimming pared 2 bases from V and 0 bases from J, leaving 7 bases between. Here the CDR3 DNA reads TGTGCCAGCAGCTTACGGGACAACCAAGAGACCCAGTACTTC. It is translated as CASSLRDNQETQYF.

As DNA, the CDR3 is TGTGCCAGCAGTTCCGGACTAGCGGGGTACAATGAGCAGTTCTTC. Encoded protein: CASSSGLAGYNEQFF. This chain joins TRBV7-2 and TRBJ2-1; 12 bases are a match to TRBD2. Germline V gene sequence: CDR1 SGHTA, CDR2 FQGNSA. The trim removed 6 bases at V and 4 bases at J, leaving 4 bases unmatched. The CDR3 extends over 15 amino acids.

This clone showed up just once. This sequence joins TRBV27 and TRBJ2-1; 11 nucleotides line up with TRBD2. Germline V lookup: CDR1 MNHEY, CDR2 SMNVEV (reference sequence). The CDR3 is made up of 17 amino acids. Unmatched junction bases numbered 12, after V lost 7 bases and J lost 4 bases. The DNA of the CDR3 is TGTGCCAGCACCCCCCTAGCGGGAGGAAGTAAGTACAATGAGCAGTTCTTC. Translation gives CASTPLAGGSKYNEQFF.

In its sample, this clone was seen once. J is TRBJ1-2 and V is TRBV6-5; D is undetermined. Germline V gene lookup returns CDR1 MNHEY and CDR2 SVGAGI. The length of the CDR3 is 14 residues. The V and J ends lost 0 bases and 8 bases respectively, with 13 bases between them. The CDR3 DNA reads TGTGCCAGCAGTTACTCTCCCGAGCTAAAAGGCTACACCTTC. Translation gives CASSYSPELKGYTF.

The chain employs TRBV18 and TRBJ2-7; 12 bases fit TRBD1. With 3 bases clipped from V and 6 bases from J, the junction kept 3 bases outside the gene matches. The CDR3 consists of 14 residues. The germline V gene encodes CDR1 KGHSH and CDR2 LQKENI. CDR3 in DNA: TGTGCCAGCTCACCGGGACAGGGGGCCTCCGAGCAGTACTTC. Protein product: CASSPGQGASEQYF. Full variable domain (remainder filled in from reference TRBV18 and TRBJ2-7): NAGVMQNPRHLVRRRGQEARLRCSPMKGHSHVYWYRQLPEEGLKFMVYLQKENIIDESGMPKERFSAEFPKEGPSILRIQQVVRGDSAAYFCASSPGQGASEQYFGPGTRLTVT.

The CDR3 sequence is CASNFLLGDRDSPLHF. The CDR3 bases are TGTGCCAGCAACTTCCTTTTGGGAGATCGGGATTCACCCCTCCACTTT. The chain combines TRBV7-2 with TRBJ1-6; D remains unclear. The CDR3 has 16 residues. Trimming removed 7 bases from V and 8 bases from J, with 21 bases in between. The germline gives CDR1 SGHTA, CDR2 FQGNSA.

The chain links TRBV4-3 to TRBJ2-1, with 8 positions matching TRBD2. The CDR3 length is 13 residues. CDR1 is LGHNA and CDR2 is YSLEER in the germline V gene. After removal of 3 bases from V and 9 bases from J, the junction contained 4 bases not matched to a gene. The CDR3 bases are TGCGCCAGCAGCCATGACGGGGGGGCTGAGCAGTTCTTC. This translates into CASSHDGGAEQFF.

The rearrangement uses TRBV27 and TRBJ2-1; TRBD1 is a possible D gene (6 bases). This CDR3 spans 19 amino acids. Between the trimmed V and J ends, which lost 5 bases and 0 bases, there was a span of 23 bases. Germline CDR1 MNHEY, CDR2 SMNVEV (reference sequence). CDR3 loop: CASSTVAIDRPSSYNEQFF. The CDR3 region has the DNA TGTGCCAGCAGTACTGTAGCCATTGACAGGCCGAGCTCCTACAATGAGCAGTTCTTC.

The CDR3 loop is CASSTRDRGRVETQYF. The CDR3 region has the DNA TGTGCCAGCAGCACTCGGGACAGGGGGCGCGTAGAGACCCAGTACTTC. This chain uses TRBV7-2 with TRBJ2-5; 12 bases map to TRBD1. The germline V gene encodes CDR1 SGHTA and CDR2 FQGNSA. With 5 bases clipped from V and 4 bases from J, the junction kept 8 bases outside the gene matches. This CDR3 region has 16 residues. The entire variable domain, with the rest obtained from reference TRBV7-2 and TRBJ2-5, is as follows: GAGVSQSPSNKVTEKGKDVELRCDPISGHTALYWYRQSLGQGLEFLIYFQGNSAPDKSGLPSDRFSAERTGGSVSTLTIQRTQQEDSAVYLCASSTRDRGRVETQYFGPGTRLLVL.

The chain recombines TRBV7-9 with TRBJ1-1; the D is unclear. Germline loops: CDR1 SEHNR, CDR2 FQNEAQ (reference sequence). V was pared by 5 bases and J by 3 bases, with 7 bases between. The CDR3 loop spans 12 amino acids. CDR3 nucleotide sequence: TGTGCCAGCAGCGGAGGATACACTGAAGCTTTCTTT. This translates into CASSGGYTEAFF.

The rearrangement joins TRBV4-1 to TRBJ1-5; 7 bases are shared with TRBD1. CDR1 is MGHRA, CDR2 YSYEKL, per germline. The J segment lost 6 bases and the V segment lost 3 bases, leaving 11 bases of the junction unmatched. The CDR3 sequence is 16 residues long. The CDR3 nucleotides read TGCGCCAGCAGCCAGGTCGGAGGCAGGGGGACTCAGCCCCAGCATTTT. Its protein product is CASSQVGGRGTQPQHF.

The chain carries TRBV6-6 and TRBJ1-2; TRBD1 is a possible D gene (6 bases). Germline V lookup: CDR1 MNHNY, CDR2 SVGAGI (reference sequence). The CDR3 is made up of 14 amino acids. Trimming shortened V by 6 bases and J by 1 base, and 12 bases separated the two germline ends. CDR3 sequence reads: CASRSTGFNYGYTF. In DNA, the CDR3 is TGTGCCAGCAGGTCCACAGGGTTTAACTATGGCTACACCTTC.

This chain links TRBV5-1 with TRBJ2-1, with 7 nucleotides matching TRBD1. CDR3 length: 14 residues. In germline, CDR1 is SGHRS, CDR2 YFSETQ. The V gene end was trimmed by 3 bases and the J gene end by 6 bases; junction bases not matched to a gene: 6. CDR3 sequence reads: CASSSGQATNEQFF. CDR3 nucleotide sequence: TGCGCCAGCAGCTCCGGACAGGCCACCAATGAGCAGTTCTTC.

This chain joins TRBV2 and TRBJ2-1; TRBD1 might be the D (8 bases). The CDR3 is 14 amino acids. Trimming left V 1 base short and J 8 bases short, with 12 bases between. CDR1 and CDR2 from the germline V gene are SNHLY and FYNNEI. The CDR3 DNA sequence: TGTGCCAGCAGTGAAGGACAGGGGAGGGATGAGCAGTTCTTC. Its protein is CASSEGQGRDEQFF.

The chain couples TRBV6-5 to TRBJ2-7; D is perhaps TRBD2 (6 bases). Trimming left V 6 bases short and J 3 bases short, with 18 bases between. Germline V gene lookup returns CDR1 MNHEY and CDR2 SVGAGI. The CDR3 spans 15 residues. CDR3 DNA: TGTGCCAGCAGGTCACCGGGGGACGGTAACTACGAGCAGTACTTC. This codes for CASRSPGDGNYEQYF.